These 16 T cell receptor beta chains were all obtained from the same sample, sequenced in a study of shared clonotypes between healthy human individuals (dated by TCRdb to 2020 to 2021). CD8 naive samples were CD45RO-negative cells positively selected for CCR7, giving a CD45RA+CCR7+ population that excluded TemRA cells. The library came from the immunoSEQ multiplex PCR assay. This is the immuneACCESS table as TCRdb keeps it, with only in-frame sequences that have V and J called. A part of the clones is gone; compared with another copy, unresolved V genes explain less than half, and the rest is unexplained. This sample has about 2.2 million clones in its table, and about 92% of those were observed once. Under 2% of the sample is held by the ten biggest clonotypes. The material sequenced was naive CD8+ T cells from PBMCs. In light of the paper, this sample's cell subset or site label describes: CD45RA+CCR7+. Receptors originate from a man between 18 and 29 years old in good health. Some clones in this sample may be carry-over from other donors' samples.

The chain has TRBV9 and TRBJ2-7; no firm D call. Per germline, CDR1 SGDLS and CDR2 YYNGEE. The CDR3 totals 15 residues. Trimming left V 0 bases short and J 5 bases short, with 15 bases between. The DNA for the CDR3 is TGTGCCAGCAGCGTAGGAAACAGCCCCGTAGACGAGCAGTACTTC. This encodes CASSVGNSPVDEQYF.

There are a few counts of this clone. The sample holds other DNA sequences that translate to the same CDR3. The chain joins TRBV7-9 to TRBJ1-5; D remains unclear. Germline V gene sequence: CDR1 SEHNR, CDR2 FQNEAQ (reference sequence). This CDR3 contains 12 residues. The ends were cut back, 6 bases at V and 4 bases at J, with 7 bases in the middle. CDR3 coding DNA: TGTGCCAGCAGTCTTTCAAATCAGCCCCAGCATTTT. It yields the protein CASSLSNQPQHF. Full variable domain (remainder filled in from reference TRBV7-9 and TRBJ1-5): DTGVSQNPRHKITKRGQNVTFRCDPISEHNRLYWYRQTLGQGPEFLTYFQNEAQLEKSRLLSDRFSAERPKGSFSTLEIQRTEQGDSAMYLCASSLSNQPQHFGDGTRLSIL.

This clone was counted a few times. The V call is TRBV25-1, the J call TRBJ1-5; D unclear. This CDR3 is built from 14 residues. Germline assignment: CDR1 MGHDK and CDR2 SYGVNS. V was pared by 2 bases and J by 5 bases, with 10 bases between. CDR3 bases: TGTGCCAGCAGTGAACTAGAAACCGATCAGCCCCAGCATTTT. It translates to CASSELETDQPQHF.

Here the CDR3 reads CASSFSPGTANYGYTF. CDR3 in DNA: TGTGCCAGCAGTTTCTCCCCCGGGACGGCTAACTATGGCTACACCTTC. The rearrangement uses TRBV27 and TRBJ1-2; D is perhaps TRBD1 (5 bases). V dropped 3 bases and J dropped 0 bases, with 14 bases sitting between them. Germline CDR1 MNHEY, CDR2 SMNVEV (reference sequence). CDR3 length: 16 amino acids.

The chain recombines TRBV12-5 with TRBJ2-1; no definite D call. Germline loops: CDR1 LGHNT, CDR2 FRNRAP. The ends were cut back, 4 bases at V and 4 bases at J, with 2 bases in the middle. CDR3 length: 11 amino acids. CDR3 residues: CASGWYNEQFF. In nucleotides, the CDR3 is TGTGCTAGTGGTTGGTACAATGAGCAGTTCTTC.

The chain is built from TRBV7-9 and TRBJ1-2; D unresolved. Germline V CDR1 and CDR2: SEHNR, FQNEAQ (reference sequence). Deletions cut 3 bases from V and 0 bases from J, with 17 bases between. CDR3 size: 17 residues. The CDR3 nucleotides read TGTGCCAGCAGCTTGCTGTCGTGGGAATCTGCTAACTATGGCTACACCTTC. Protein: CASSLLSWESANYGYTF.

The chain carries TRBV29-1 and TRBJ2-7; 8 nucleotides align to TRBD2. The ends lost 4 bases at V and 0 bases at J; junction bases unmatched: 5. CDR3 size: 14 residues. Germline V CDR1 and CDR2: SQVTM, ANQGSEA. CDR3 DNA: TGCAGCGTTGTCGGGGGGGCAAGCTCCTACGAGCAGTACTTC. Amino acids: CSVVGGASSYEQYF.

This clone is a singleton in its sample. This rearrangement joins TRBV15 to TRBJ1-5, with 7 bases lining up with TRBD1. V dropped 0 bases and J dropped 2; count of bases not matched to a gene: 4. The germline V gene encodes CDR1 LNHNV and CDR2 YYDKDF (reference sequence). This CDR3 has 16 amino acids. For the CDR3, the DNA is TGTGCCACCAGCAGAGATGGAACAGGGGGCAATCAGCCCCAGCATTTT. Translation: CATSRDGTGGNQPQHF.

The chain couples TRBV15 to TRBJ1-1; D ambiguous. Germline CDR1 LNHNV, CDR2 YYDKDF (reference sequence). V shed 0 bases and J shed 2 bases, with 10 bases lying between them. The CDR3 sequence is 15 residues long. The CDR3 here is CATSRDDRRNTEAFF. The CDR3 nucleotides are TGTGCCACCAGCAGAGACGACCGGCGAAACACTGAAGCTTTCTTT.

CDR3 sequence (DNA): TGTGCCAGCAGCCCCCATGACACTGAAGCTTTCTTT. Protein: CASSPHDTEAFF. The J gene is TRBJ1-1, the V gene TRBV9; D gene ambiguous. CDR1 and CDR2 from the germline V gene are SGDLS and YYNGEE. This CDR3 comprises 12 residues. Trimming took off 4 bases at V and 3 bases at J, with 7 bases between the two ends.

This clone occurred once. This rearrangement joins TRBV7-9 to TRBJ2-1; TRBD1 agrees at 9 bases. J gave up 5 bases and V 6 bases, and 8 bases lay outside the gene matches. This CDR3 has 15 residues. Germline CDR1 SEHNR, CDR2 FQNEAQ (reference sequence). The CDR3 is CASRSPGQGNNEQFF. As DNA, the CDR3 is TGTGCCAGCAGGTCCCCGGGACAGGGCAACAATGAGCAGTTCTTC.

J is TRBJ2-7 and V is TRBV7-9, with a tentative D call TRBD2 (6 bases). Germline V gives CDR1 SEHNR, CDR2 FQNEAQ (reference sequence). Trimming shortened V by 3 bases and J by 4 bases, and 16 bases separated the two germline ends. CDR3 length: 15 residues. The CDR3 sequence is CASSFSGGGGYEQYF. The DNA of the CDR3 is TGTGCCAGCAGCTTTTCAGGCGGTGGGGGGTACGAGCAGTACTTC.

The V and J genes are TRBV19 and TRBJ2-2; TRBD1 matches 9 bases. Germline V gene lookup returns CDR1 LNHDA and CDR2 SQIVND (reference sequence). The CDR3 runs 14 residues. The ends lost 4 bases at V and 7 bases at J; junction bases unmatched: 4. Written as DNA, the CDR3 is TGTGCCAGTAGTACACAGGGGGCTGGCGGGGAGCTGTTTTTT. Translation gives CASSTQGAGGELFF.

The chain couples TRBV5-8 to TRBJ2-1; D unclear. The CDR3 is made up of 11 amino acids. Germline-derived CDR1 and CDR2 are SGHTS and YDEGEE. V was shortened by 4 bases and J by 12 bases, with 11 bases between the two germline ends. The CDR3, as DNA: TGTGCCAGCAGCAGCCTTCTGTGGCAGTTCTTC. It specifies CASSSLLWQFF. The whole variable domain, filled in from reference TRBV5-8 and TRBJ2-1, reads EAGVTQSPTHLIKTRGQQATLRCSPISGHTSVYWYQQALGLGLQFLLWYDEGEERNRGNFPPRFSGRQFPNYSSELNVNALELEDSALYLCASSSLLWQFFGPGTRLTVL.

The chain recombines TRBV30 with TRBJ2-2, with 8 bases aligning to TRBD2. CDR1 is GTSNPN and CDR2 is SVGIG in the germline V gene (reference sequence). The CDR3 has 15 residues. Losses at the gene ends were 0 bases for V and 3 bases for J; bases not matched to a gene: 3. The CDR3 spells CAWSVTSGDTGELFF. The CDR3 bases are TGTGCCTGGAGTGTAACTAGCGGCGACACCGGGGAGCTGTTTTTT.

CDR3 in amino acids: CASTPSGRYRETQYF. The CDR3 nucleotides are TGTGCCAGCACCCCAAGCGGACGCTATCGGGAGACCCAGTACTTC. The chain links TRBV2 to TRBJ2-5, with a tentative D call TRBD2 (5 bases). CDR1 and CDR2 (germline): SNHLY, FYNNEI. The CDR3 is 15 amino acids. V gave up 7 bases and J gave up 5 bases, with 20 bases separating them.